This record concerns one TCR beta chain sequence. The V segment lost 6 bases and the J segment 7 bases; nucleotides outside the gene matches: 5. The CDR3 covers 15 residues. CDR1 MNHGY and CDR2 SAAAGT come from the germline V gene. This sample is part of a study of spatial heterogeneity in lung cancer. Every individual TCR cDNA molecule carried its own unique molecular identifier, which allowed correction of PCR and sequencing errors. TCRdb ran MiXCR on the 5' RACE reads and lists one entry per CDR3 protein. The data contain more than 45,000 distinct CDR3 sequences, about 5.8% of them singletons. The time point is: sample taken at primary tumor resection. Unsorted samples of tumor, nontumor lung or frozen PBMC had their whole RNA sequenced.

This clonotype was obtained from a male donor with early-stage non-small cell lung cancer. Sequenced material: PBMCs, taken at surgery. The rearrangement joins TRBV6-8 to TRBJ2-1; 14 bases match TRBD2. The CDR3 DNA follows: TGTGCCAGCAGCCCCGGGACTAGCGGGAGTAATGAGCAGTTCTTC. Translating it yields CASSPGTSGSNEQFF.